This is a list of T cell receptor beta chains from one sample in a study of identical twins. Via MiXCR, TCRdb re-called the 5' RACE reads, giving one row per CDR3 protein. The profile covers fewer than 250,000 distinct CDR3 sequences, with approximately 7% appearing a single time and approximately 3.7% taken by the ten largest. The same specimen was also included in a second study, on yellow fever vaccine responses in identical twins.

The sequencing input was memory (CD45RO+) T cells sorted from blood. These TCRs come from a woman under 30 in good health. CDR3s include the opening cysteine and the closing phenylalanine or tryptophan. D genes are given only for firm matches. For some rows the clone size is stated as once, few or many, or as a class when expanded; others skip it.

clone size: -; J gene: TRBJ2-2; D gene: -; V gene: TRBV27; CDR3 length: 16; CDR3 DNA: TGTGCCAGCGGGAGGGACAGAAAAGGGAACACCGGGGAGCTGTTTTTT; CDR3 protein: CASGRDRKGNTGELFF
clone size: few; J gene: TRBJ2-6; D gene: -; V gene: TRBV10-3; CDR3 length: 15; CDR3 DNA: TGTGCCATCAGTTCAGGGATCTCTGGGGCCAACGTCCTGACTTTC; CDR3 protein: CAISSGISGANVLTF
clone size: few; J gene: TRBJ2-1; D gene: TRBD2; V gene: TRBV6-4; CDR3 length: 14; CDR3 DNA: TGTGCCAGCAGTGACGTGCTAGCGGGGAATGAGCAGTTCTTC; CDR3 protein: CASSDVLAGNEQFF
clone size: -; J gene: TRBJ2-5; D gene: -; V gene: TRBV9; CDR3 length: 16; CDR3 DNA: TGTGCCAGCAGCGCCAGGGGAGGGGGCCGGTCAGAGACCCAGTACTTC; CDR3 protein: CASSARGGGRSETQYF
clone size: -; J gene: TRBJ2-3; D gene: TRBD2; V gene: TRBV28; CDR3 length: 15; CDR3 DNA: TGTGCCAGCCGACGGACTAGCGGGACCAGAGGTACGCAGTATTTT; CDR3 protein: CASRRTSGTRGTQYF
clone size: few; J gene: TRBJ2-7; D gene: TRBD2; V gene: TRBV20-1; CDR3 length: 15; CDR3 DNA: TGCAGTGCTACCGATCCCCAGCGGGGGGAATACGAGCAGTACTTC; CDR3 protein: CSATDPQRGEYEQYF
clone size: -; J gene: TRBJ2-3; D gene: -; V gene: TRBV5-6; CDR3 length: 14; CDR3 DNA: TGTGCCAGCAGCCGGCCCACAGGGACAGATACGCAGTATTTT; CDR3 protein: CASSRPTGTDTQYF
clone size: -; J gene: TRBJ2-7; D gene: TRBD2; V gene: TRBV10-3; CDR3 length: 14; CDR3 DNA: TGTGCCATCAGACCTAGCGGGTCCTCCTACGAGCAGTACTTC; CDR3 protein: CAIRPSGSSYEQYF
clone size: many; J gene: TRBJ2-4; D gene: TRBD2; V gene: TRBV10-3; CDR3 length: 15; CDR3 DNA: TGTGCCATCAGTGAGTCGACTAGCACCAAAAACATTCAGTACTTC; CDR3 protein: CAISESTSTKNIQYF
clone size: -; J gene: TRBJ2-7; D gene: -; V gene: TRBV7-2; CDR3 length: 13; CDR3 DNA: TGTGCCAGCAGTCCCGCCCCCAGTCCCGAGCAGTACTTC; CDR3 protein: CASSPAPSPEQYF
clone size: few; J gene: TRBJ1-4; D gene: -; V gene: TRBV10-2; CDR3 length: 15; CDR3 DNA: TGCGCCAGCAGTGACGGTGGGGGGCCGAATGAAAAACTGTTTTTT; CDR3 protein: CASSDGGGPNEKLFF
clone size: -; J gene: TRBJ2-1; D gene: TRBD2; V gene: TRBV2; CDR3 length: 15; CDR3 DNA: TGTGCCAGCAGTCGCACTAGCGGGAGTGAAAATGAGCAGTTCTTC; CDR3 protein: CASSRTSGSENEQFF
clone size: many; J gene: TRBJ2-6; D gene: -; V gene: TRBV27; CDR3 length: 20; CDR3 DNA: TGTGCCAGCAGTTTGCTGTTCCCCAGGACACCTTACACTGGGGCCAACGTCCTGACTTTC; CDR3 protein: CASSLLFPRTPYTGANVLTF
clone size: -; J gene: TRBJ2-7; D gene: TRBD1; V gene: TRBV6-1; CDR3 length: 14; CDR3 DNA: TGTGCCAGCAGCCGGGACAGGGAACTTCACGAGCAGTACTTC; CDR3 protein: CASSRDRELHEQYF
clone size: few; J gene: TRBJ2-1; D gene: TRBD1; V gene: TRBV5-6; CDR3 length: 15; CDR3 DNA: TGTGCCAGCAGCTTGAAAGGGACAGGGTATACAGAGCAGTTCTTC; CDR3 protein: CASSLKGTGYTEQFF
clone size: few; J gene: TRBJ1-2; D gene: TRBD1; V gene: TRBV13; CDR3 length: 15; CDR3 DNA: TGTGCCAGCAGCTTAAGGGACAGGGCTAACTATGGCTACACCTTC; CDR3 protein: CASSLRDRANYGYTF
clone size: many; J gene: TRBJ2-1; D gene: TRBD2; V gene: TRBV27; CDR3 length: 16; CDR3 DNA: TGTGCCAGCAGTTACGAAGCGGGGACCTCCTACAATGAGCAGTTCTTC; CDR3 protein: CASSYEAGTSYNEQFF